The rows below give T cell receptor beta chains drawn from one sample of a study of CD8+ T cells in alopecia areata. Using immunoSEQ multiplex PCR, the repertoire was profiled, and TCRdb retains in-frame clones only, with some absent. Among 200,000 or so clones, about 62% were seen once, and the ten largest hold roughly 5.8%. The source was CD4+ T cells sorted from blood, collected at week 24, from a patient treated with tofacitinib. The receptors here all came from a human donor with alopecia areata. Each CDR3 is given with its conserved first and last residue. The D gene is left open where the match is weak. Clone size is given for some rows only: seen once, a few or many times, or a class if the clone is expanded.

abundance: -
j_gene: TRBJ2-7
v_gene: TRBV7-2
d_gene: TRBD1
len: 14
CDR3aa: CASSLAGTDDEQYF
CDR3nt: TGTGCCAGCAGCTTAGCCGGGACAGACGACGAGCAGTACTTC

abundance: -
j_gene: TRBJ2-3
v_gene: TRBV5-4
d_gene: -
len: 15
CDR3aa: CASSLPSRSTDTQYF
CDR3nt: TGTGCCAGCAGCTTGCCTAGCCGTTCCACAGATACGCAGTATTTT

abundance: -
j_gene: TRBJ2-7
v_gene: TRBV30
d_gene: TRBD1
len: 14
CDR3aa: CAWSVGQGAYEQYF
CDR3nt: TGTGCCTGGAGTGTGGGACAGGGCGCCTACGAGCAGTACTTC

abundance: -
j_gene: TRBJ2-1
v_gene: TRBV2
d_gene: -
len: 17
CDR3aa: CASSESGGGGGSREQFF
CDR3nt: TGTGCCAGCAGTGAAAGTGGCGGTGGCGGGGGCTCCCGGGAGCAGTTCTTC

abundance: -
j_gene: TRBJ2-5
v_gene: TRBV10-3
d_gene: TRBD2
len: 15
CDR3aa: CAIRIAGGPQETQYF
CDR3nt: TGTGCCATCAGAATAGCGGGAGGGCCCCAAGAGACCCAGTACTTC

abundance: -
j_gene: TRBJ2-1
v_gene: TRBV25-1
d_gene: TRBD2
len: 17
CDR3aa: CASSDSGTSVSGNEQFF
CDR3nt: TGTGCCAGCAGTGACTCCGGGACTAGCGTATCTGGCAATGAGCAGTTCTTC

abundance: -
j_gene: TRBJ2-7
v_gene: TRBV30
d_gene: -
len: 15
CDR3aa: CAWKVNGWGTYEQYF
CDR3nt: TGTGCCTGGAAGGTCAACGGATGGGGCACCTACGAGCAGTACTTC

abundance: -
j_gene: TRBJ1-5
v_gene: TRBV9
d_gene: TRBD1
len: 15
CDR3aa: CASSPGQAPNQPQHF
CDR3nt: TGTGCCAGCAGCCCGGGACAGGCTCCGAATCAGCCCCAGCATTTT

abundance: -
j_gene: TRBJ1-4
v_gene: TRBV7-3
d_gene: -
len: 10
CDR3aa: CASRYVELFF
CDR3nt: TGTGCCAGCAGATATGTGGAACTGTTTTTT

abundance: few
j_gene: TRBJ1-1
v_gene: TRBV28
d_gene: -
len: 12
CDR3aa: CASTLQGTEAFF
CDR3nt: TGTGCCAGTACTCTACAGGGCACTGAAGCTTTCTTT

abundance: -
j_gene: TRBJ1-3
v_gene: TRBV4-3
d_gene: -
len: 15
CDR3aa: CASSQDFGSTEFENF
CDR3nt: TGCGCCAGCAGCCAAGATTTCGGTTCGACTGAGTTCGAGAATTTT

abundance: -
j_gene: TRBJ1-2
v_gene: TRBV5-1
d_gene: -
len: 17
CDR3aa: CASSLGRTPGAMTGYTF
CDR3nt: TGCGCCAGCAGCTTGGGCCGGACCCCGGGGGCAATGACTGGCTACACCTTC

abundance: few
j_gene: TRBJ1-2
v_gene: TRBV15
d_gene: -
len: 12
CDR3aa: CATSRDSYGYTF
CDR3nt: TGTGCCACCAGCAGGGACAGCTATGGCTACACCTTC

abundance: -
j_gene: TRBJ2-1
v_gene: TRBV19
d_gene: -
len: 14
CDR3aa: CASSHLPDYNEQFF
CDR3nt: TGTGCCAGTAGCCATTTGCCGGACTACAATGAGCAGTTCTTC

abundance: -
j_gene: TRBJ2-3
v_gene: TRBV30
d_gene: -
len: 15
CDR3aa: CAWTPARAGTDTQYF
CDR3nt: TGTGCCTGGACCCCGGCCAGGGCGGGCACAGATACGCAGTATTTT

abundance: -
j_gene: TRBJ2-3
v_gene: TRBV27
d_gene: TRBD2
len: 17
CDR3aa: CASSSPGTSGGKNTQYF
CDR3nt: TGTGCCAGCAGTTCACCCGGGACTAGCGGGGGGAAAAATACGCAGTATTTT

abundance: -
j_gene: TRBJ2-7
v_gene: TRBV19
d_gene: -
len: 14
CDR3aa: CASSIAHNGYEQYF
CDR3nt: TGTGCCAGTAGTATCGCACATAATGGCTACGAGCAGTACTTC

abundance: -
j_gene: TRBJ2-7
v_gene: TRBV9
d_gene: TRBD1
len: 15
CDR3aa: CASSVSPDRDYEQYF
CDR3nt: TGTGCCAGCAGCGTGAGCCCCGACAGGGACTACGAGCAGTACTTC

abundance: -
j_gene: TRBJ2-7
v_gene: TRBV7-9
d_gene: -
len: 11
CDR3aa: CASSGSYEQYF
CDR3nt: TGTGCCAGCAGCGGCTCCTACGAGCAGTACTTC

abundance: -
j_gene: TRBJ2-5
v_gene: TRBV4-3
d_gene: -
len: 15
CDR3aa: CASSQEPLRLETQYF
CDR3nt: TGCGCCAGCAGCCAAGAGCCCTTGCGGTTGGAGACCCAGTACTTC

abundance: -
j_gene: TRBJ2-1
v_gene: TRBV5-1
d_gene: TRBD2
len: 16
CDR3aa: CASSFTSGGASNEQFF
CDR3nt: TGCGCCAGCAGCTTTACTAGCGGGGGGGCCAGCAATGAGCAGTTCTTC

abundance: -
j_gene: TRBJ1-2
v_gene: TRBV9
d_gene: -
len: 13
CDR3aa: CASSVGASYGYTF
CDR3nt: TGTGCCAGCAGCGTTGGTGCCTCCTATGGCTACACCTTC

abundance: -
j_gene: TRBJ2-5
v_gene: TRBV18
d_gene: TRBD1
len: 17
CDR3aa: CASSPLPRQGAVETQYF
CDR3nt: TGTGCCAGCTCACCACTACCGCGTCAGGGGGCTGTAGAGACCCAGTACTTC

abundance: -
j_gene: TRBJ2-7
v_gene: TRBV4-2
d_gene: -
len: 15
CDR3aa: CASSPHGGGSYEQYF
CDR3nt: TGTGCCAGCAGCCCCCACGGGGGTGGCTCCTACGAGCAGTACTTC

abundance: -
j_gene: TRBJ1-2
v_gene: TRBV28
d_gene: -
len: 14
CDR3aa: CASNTLPGNYGYTF
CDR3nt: TGTGCCAGCAATACTCTCCCGGGCAACTATGGCTACACCTTC

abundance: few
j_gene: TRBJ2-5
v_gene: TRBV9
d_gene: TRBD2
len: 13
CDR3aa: CASSARGQETQYF
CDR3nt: TGTGCCAGCAGCGCGCGGGGGCAAGAGACCCAGTACTTC

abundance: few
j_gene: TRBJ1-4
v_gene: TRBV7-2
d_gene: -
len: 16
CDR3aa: CASSLGVPGPGVELFF
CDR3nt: TGTGCCAGCAGCTTAGGGGTACCGGGCCCCGGGGTAGAACTGTTTTTT

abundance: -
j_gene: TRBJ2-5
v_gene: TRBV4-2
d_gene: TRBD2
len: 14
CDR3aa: CASSVGLVGETQYF
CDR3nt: TGTGCCAGCAGCGTCGGACTAGTGGGTGAGACCCAGTACTTC

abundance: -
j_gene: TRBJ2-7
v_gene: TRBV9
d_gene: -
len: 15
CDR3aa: CASSVHGQKAYEQYF
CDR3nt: TGTGCCAGCAGCGTACACGGACAGAAAGCCTACGAGCAGTACTTC

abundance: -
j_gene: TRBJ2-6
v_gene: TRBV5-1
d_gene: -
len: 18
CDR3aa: CASSLVGQGNSGANVLTF
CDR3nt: TGCGCCAGCAGCCTGGTGGGCCAGGGGAACTCTGGGGCCAACGTCCTGACTTTC

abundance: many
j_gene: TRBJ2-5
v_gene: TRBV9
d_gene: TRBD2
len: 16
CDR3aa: CASSVVASGGQETQYF
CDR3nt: TGTGCCAGCAGCGTAGTCGCTAGCGGGGGTCAAGAGACCCAGTACTTC

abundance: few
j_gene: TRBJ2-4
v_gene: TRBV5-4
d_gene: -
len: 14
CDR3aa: CASSLDVAKNIQYF
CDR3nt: TGTGCCAGCAGCTTGGACGTAGCCAAAAACATTCAGTACTTC

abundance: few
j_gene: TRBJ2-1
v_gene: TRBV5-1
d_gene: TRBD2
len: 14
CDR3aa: CASAAAGGYNEQFF
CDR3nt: TGCGCCAGTGCTGCGGCGGGGGGGTACAATGAGCAGTTCTTC

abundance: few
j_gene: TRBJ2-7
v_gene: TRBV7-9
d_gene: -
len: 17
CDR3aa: CASSPKGEAENHYEQYF
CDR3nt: TGTGCCAGCAGCCCTAAGGGGGAAGCGGAAAATCACTACGAGCAGTACTTC

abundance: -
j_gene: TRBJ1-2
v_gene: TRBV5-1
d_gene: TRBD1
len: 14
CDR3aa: CASSLWGQGLGYTF
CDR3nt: TGCGCCAGCAGCTTGTGGGGACAGGGGTTGGGCTACACCTTC

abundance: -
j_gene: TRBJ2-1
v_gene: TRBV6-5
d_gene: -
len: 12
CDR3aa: CASSTRTREQFF
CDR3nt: TGTGCCAGCAGTACCCGGACCCGTGAGCAGTTCTTC

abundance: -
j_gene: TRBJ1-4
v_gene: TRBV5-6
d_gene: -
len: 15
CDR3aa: CASSANEGANEKLFF
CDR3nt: TGTGCCAGCAGCGCTAACGAGGGAGCTAATGAAAAACTGTTTTTT

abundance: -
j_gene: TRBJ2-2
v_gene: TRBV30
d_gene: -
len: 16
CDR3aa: CAVSASLGANTGELFF
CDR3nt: TGTGCCGTGAGCGCGTCGCTAGGAGCGAACACCGGGGAGCTGTTTTTT

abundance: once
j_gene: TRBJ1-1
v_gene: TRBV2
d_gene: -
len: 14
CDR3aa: CASSLDRWDTEAFF
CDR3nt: TGTGCCAGCAGCCTAGACCGGTGGGACACTGAAGCTTTCTTT

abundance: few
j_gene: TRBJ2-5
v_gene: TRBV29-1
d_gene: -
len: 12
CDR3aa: CSVWYIQETQYF
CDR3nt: TGCAGCGTTTGGTATATTCAAGAGACCCAGTACTTC

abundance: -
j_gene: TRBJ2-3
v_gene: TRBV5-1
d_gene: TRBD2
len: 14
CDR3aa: CASSPTSELTTQYF
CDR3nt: TGCGCCAGCAGCCCGACTAGCGAGCTCACTACGCAGTATTTT

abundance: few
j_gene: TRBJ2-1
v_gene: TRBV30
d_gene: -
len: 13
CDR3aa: CAWHGMGYNEQFF
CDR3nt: TGTGCCTGGCACGGCATGGGCTACAATGAGCAGTTCTTC

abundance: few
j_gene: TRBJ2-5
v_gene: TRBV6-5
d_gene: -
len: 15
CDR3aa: CASSVGGTAQETQYF
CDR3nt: TGTGCCAGCAGCGTCGGGGGGACAGCCCAAGAGACCCAGTACTTC

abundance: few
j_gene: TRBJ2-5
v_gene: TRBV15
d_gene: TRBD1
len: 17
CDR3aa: CATSSPSDRGGFGTQYF
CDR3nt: TGTGCCACCAGCAGCCCCTCCGACAGGGGAGGATTTGGGACCCAGTACTTC

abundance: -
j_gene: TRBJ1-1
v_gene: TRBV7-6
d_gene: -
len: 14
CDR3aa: CASSLGEENTEAFF
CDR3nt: TGTGCCAGCAGCTTGGGTGAAGAGAACACTGAAGCTTTCTTT